Reported below is one T cell receptor beta chain. Its antigen is currently unknown. The data originate from a study of early T cells in non-severe SARS-CoV-2 infection. In the study overall: Bulk RNA isolated from unsorted whole blood underwent sequencing; chains were not paired.

Individual cDNA molecules received unique molecular identifiers. TCRdb fed the 5' RACE reads into MiXCR, producing one record per CDR3 protein. This repertoire shows about 64,000 distinct CDR3 sequences, 7% to 9.5% found once; its top ten account for over 10%. The germline V gene encodes CDR1 LGHDT and CDR2 YNNKEL (reference sequence). V shed 0 bases and J shed 7 bases, with 12 bases lying between them. There are 15 residues in the CDR3. Study outcomes and limitations: VDJdb-based matching was biased toward anti-spike CD8 responses and missed private and CD4 specificities.

This receptor was identified in an adult who was a healthcare worker with PCR-confirmed SARS-CoV-2 infection or an uninfected control (not recorded which). The rearrangement links TRBV3-1 to TRBJ2-2; D is perhaps TRBD1 or TRBD2 (6 bases each). The material was whole blood, obtained at baseline. CDR3 amino acids: CASSQEGGPIGELFF. The CDR3 bases are TGTGCCAGCAGCCAAGAAGGGGGGCCTATCGGGGAGCTGTTTTTT. The whole variable domain, filled in from reference TRBV3-1 and TRBJ2-2, reads DTAVSQTPKYLVTQMGNDKSIKCEQNLGHDTMYWYKQDSKKFLKIMFSYNNKELIINETVPNRFSPKSPDKAHLNLHINSLELGDSAVYFCASSQEGGPIGELFFGEGSRLTVL.